Listed below are T cell receptor beta chains from one sample, sequenced in a study of cytomegalovirus exposure and HLA in healthy donors. Generated by immunoSEQ multiplex PCR, the TCRdb table keeps only in-frame clones and is missing some. This sample carries about 130,000 clones, 72% of them seen once, and the ten largest clones take around 4.2%. The sample consisted of PBMCs. The receptors were gathered from a man between 45 and 60 years old in good health and CMV-seropositive. The CDR3 runs from the conserved cysteine through the conserved F or W. A D gene is named only where the DNA matches it firmly. Some rows mark clone size as missing; the rest say once, few, many or name a class of expanded clone.

abundance,d_gene,v_gene,j_gene,CDR3aa,CDR3nt
.,TRBD2,TRBV7-9,TRBJ2-1,CASSPGLAGAYNEQFF,TGTGCCAGCAGCCCCGGACTAGCGGGGGCCTACAATGAGCAGTTCTTC
.,TRBD1,TRBV5-4,TRBJ1-2,CASSGGTARYGYTF,TGTGCCAGCAGCGGCGGGACAGCTCGTTATGGCTACACCTTC
.,TRBD1,TRBV19,TRBJ1-2,CASSWAQDRGFGYTF,TGTGCCAGTAGTTGGGCCCAGGACAGGGGTTTCGGCTACACCTTC
.,.,TRBV4-1,TRBJ1-4,CASSQDPTVTNEKLFF,TGCGCCAGCAGCCAAGATCCCACAGTCACTAATGAAAAACTGTTTTTT
.,.,TRBV27,TRBJ1-1,CASRQAQGTEAFF,TGTGCCAGCAGACAGGCGCAGGGCACTGAAGCTTTCTTT
.,TRBD1,TRBV2,TRBJ1-1,CASSATGGIRSAEAFF,TGTGCCAGCAGTGCTACAGGGGGCATTAGGTCAGCTGAAGCTTTCTTT
once,TRBD2,TRBV7-3,TRBJ2-1,CASRLAGGPSNEQFF,TGTGCCAGCAGACTAGCGGGAGGGCCCTCGAATGAGCAGTTCTTC
.,TRBD1,TRBV9,TRBJ1-1,CASSVRQGDTEAFF,TGTGCCAGCAGCGTAAGACAGGGAGACACTGAAGCTTTCTTT
.,.,TRBV29-1,TRBJ1-2,CSAEGAGYGYTF,TGCAGCGCCGAAGGTGCAGGTTATGGCTACACCTTC
.,.,TRBV27,TRBJ1-6,CASSWAGLNSPLHF,TGTGCCAGCAGTTGGGCAGGCCTTAATTCACCCCTCCACTTT
.,TRBD1,TRBV15,TRBJ2-3,CATSRDLFGQGKTDTQYF,TGTGCCACCAGCAGAGATTTGTTCGGACAGGGGAAGACAGATACGCAGTATTTT
.,.,TRBV6-1,TRBJ1-5,CASSEVGPQHF,TGTGCCAGCAGTGAAGTCGGGCCCCAGCATTTT
.,TRBD1,TRBV4-3,TRBJ2-5,CASSRDRQETQYF,TGCGCCAGCAGCCGGGACAGGCAAGAGACCCAGTACTTC
.,.,TRBV10-1,TRBJ2-7,CASSEVWAPSSYEQYF,TGCGCCAGCAGTGAGGTTTGGGCGCCCAGCTCCTACGAGCAGTACTTC
.,TRBD1,TRBV5-6,TRBJ1-2,CASSYGTGVYGYTF,TGTGCCAGCAGTTATGGGACAGGTGTTTATGGCTACACCTTC
.,.,TRBV5-4,TRBJ1-2,CASSWARTYGYTF,TGTGCCAGCAGCTGGGCGAGAACTTATGGCTACACCTTC
once,TRBD2,TRBV5-1,TRBJ2-5,CASSFRTSGRGETQYF,TGCGCCAGCAGCTTCCGGACTAGCGGGAGGGGAGAGACCCAGTACTTC
.,.,TRBV10-1,TRBJ2-5,CASSESRQTQYF,TGCGCCAGCAGTGAGTCCAGGCAGACCCAGTACTTC
.,.,TRBV21-1,TRBJ2-3,CASSKKRAQQHSTDTQYF,TGTGCCAGCAGCAAAAAACGAGCACAGCAACATAGCACAGATACGCAGTATTTT
few,.,TRBV19,TRBJ1-1,CASSPQVENTEAFF,TGTGCCAGTAGTCCACAGGTAGAGAACACTGAAGCTTTCTTT
.,.,TRBV6-6,TRBJ2-6,CASRQGETGGANVLTF,TGTGCCAGCAGACAGGGTGAGACGGGGGGGGCCAACGTCCTGACTTTC
once,TRBD1,TRBV4-2,TRBJ2-7,CASSPTGGSGYEQYF,TGTGCCAGCAGCCCCACAGGGGGGTCAGGCTACGAGCAGTACTTC
few,.,TRBV4-2,TRBJ1-2,CASSQDRNYGYTF,TGTGCCAGCAGCCAAGACCGTAACTATGGCTACACCTTC
.,.,TRBV7-2,TRBJ2-2,CASSLVAPNTGELFF,TGTGCCAGCAGCTTAGTGGCCCCGAACACCGGGGAGCTGTTTTTT
.,.,TRBV5-6,TRBJ2-2,CASSFETGTGELFF,TGTGCCAGCAGCTTTGAGACAGGCACCGGGGAGCTGTTTTTT
.,.,TRBV6-5,TRBJ2-7,CASSYSGAAGEQYF,TGTGCCAGCAGTTACTCGGGCGCAGCTGGTGAGCAGTACTTC
.,.,TRBV18,TRBJ1-1,CASSPGGSSVAFF,TGTGCCAGCTCACCAGGGGGGTCGAGTGTAGCTTTCTTT
.,TRBD2,TRBV9,TRBJ2-2,CASRAGGRGELFF,TGTGCCAGCAGGGCGGGGGGTCGCGGGGAGCTGTTTTTT